The rows below give T cell receptor beta chains drawn from one sample of a study of PD-L1 blockade in urothelial cancer. Repertoires were generated with immunoSEQ multiplex PCR, while TCRdb's copy carries only in-frame clones and drops some. The sample consists of more than 35,000 clones, approximately 93% of them appearing once. Material: PBMCs, obtained around atezolizumab (anti-PD-L1) treatment. The receptors shown here come from a woman in her sixties or seventies with urothelial cancer. CDR3s include the opening cysteine and the closing phenylalanine or tryptophan. A D gene is named only where the DNA matches it firmly. Where a row states a size, it is once, few, many or the class of an expanded clone; other rows omit it.

V: TRBV18
length: 14
D: NA
size: NA
J: TRBJ2-3
DNA: TGTGCCAGCTCACCACCAGCAGGCCCAGATACGCAGTATTTT
CDR3: CASSPPAGPDTQYF

V: TRBV9
length: 15
D: NA
size: NA
J: TRBJ1-3
DNA: TGTGCCAGCAGCGTAGCGGCAGGGTCTGGAAACACCATATATTTT
CDR3: CASSVAAGSGNTIYF

V: TRBV7-8
length: 16
D: TRBD1
size: few
J: TRBJ2-7
DNA: TGTGCCAGCAGCTCGATCGAACGAACAGGGGCCGGCGAGCAGTACTTC
CDR3: CASSSIERTGAGEQYF

V: TRBV2
length: 12
D: TRBD1
size: NA
J: TRBJ1-2
DNA: TGTGCCAACACAGGGGGCGGGTATGGCTACACCTTC
CDR3: CANTGGGYGYTF

V: TRBV6-1
length: 17
D: TRBD1
size: NA
J: TRBJ2-5
DNA: TGTGCCAGCAGTGAAGGACAGGGGGTCGTTATGAGTGAGACCCAGTACTTC
CDR3: CASSEGQGVVMSETQYF

V: TRBV27
length: 17
D: NA
size: NA
J: TRBJ2-1
DNA: TGTGCCAGCAGGCGGTCTCCCTCAGTGAGCTCCTACAATGAGCAGTTCTTC
CDR3: CASRRSPSVSSYNEQFF

V: TRBV11-3
length: 14
D: NA
size: few
J: TRBJ2-3
DNA: TGTGCCAGCAGCTCCAATATACAGGGAGATACGCAGTATTTT
CDR3: CASSSNIQGDTQYF

V: TRBV4-3
length: 15
D: NA
size: NA
J: TRBJ1-1
DNA: TGCGCCAGCAGCCAAGATGCCAGAATTAACACTGAAGCTTTCTTT
CDR3: CASSQDARINTEAFF

V: TRBV19
length: 14
D: NA
size: few
J: TRBJ2-7
DNA: TGTGCCAGTAGTATGTTCGCAGGGTCCTACGAGCAGTACTTC
CDR3: CASSMFAGSYEQYF

V: TRBV5-1
length: 16
D: TRBD2
size: NA
J: TRBJ2-3
DNA: TGCGCCAGCAGCTTGGCGGCTAGCGGGAGTGTTAATACGCAGTATTTT
CDR3: CASSLAASGSVNTQYF

V: TRBV19
length: 14
D: NA
size: few
J: TRBJ1-1
DNA: TGTGCCAGTAGTATTATGGGCCATGACACTGAAGCTTTCTTT
CDR3: CASSIMGHDTEAFF

V: TRBV2
length: 14
D: NA
size: NA
J: TRBJ2-5
DNA: TGTGCCAGCAGTGAAGTTGACAGGCCGGCATCCCAGTACTTC
CDR3: CASSEVDRPASQYF

V: TRBV6-5
length: 14
D: TRBD1
size: NA
J: TRBJ2-7
DNA: TGTGCCAGCAGTTATGGGCAGGGGGCCTACGAGCAGTACTTC
CDR3: CASSYGQGAYEQYF

V: TRBV4-1
length: 13
D: NA
size: once
J: TRBJ2-1
DNA: TGCGCCAGCAGCCATTACCCGACAAATGGACAGTTCTTC
CDR3: CASSHYPTNGQFF

V: TRBV29-1
length: 14
D: NA
size: NA
J: TRBJ2-1
DNA: TGCAGCGTTTGGTTCCTAGGAAATGACAATGAGCAGTTCTTC
CDR3: CSVWFLGNDNEQFF

V: TRBV7-9
length: 15
D: TRBD1
size: NA
J: TRBJ2-7
DNA: TGTGCCACCAGACTCTCGACAGGGCTCTCCTACGAGCAGTACTTC
CDR3: CATRLSTGLSYEQYF

V: TRBV19
length: 15
D: TRBD2
size: NA
J: TRBJ2-3
DNA: TGTGCCAGTAGTATAGGTAGCGGGGAAACAGATACGCAGTATTTT
CDR3: CASSIGSGETDTQYF

V: TRBV6-5
length: 13
D: NA
size: NA
J: TRBJ2-7
DNA: TGTGCCAGCAAAGACAGAGCCCCGGGTGAGCAGTACTTC
CDR3: CASKDRAPGEQYF

V: TRBV10-1
length: 15
D: NA
size: NA
J: TRBJ2-5
DNA: TGCGCCAGCAGTGGAAGCAGGGGTGGATTGGAGACCCAGTACTTC
CDR3: CASSGSRGGLETQYF

V: TRBV9
length: 19
D: TRBD2
size: few
J: TRBJ2-3
DNA: TGTGCCAGCAGCGCGATTCTAGACGGGAGGGCCCTCAGCACAGATACGCAGTATTTT
CDR3: CASSAILDGRALSTDTQYF

V: TRBV28
length: 17
D: NA
size: once
J: TRBJ2-2
DNA: TGTGCCAGCAGTTTATTAGCTTACACTGCGAACACCGGGGAGCTGTTTTTT
CDR3: CASSLLAYTANTGELFF

V: TRBV7-6
length: 16
D: NA
size: NA
J: TRBJ2-6
DNA: TGTGCCAGCAGTTCTGCGGTGGTCTCTGGGGCCAACGTCCTGACTTTC
CDR3: CASSSAVVSGANVLTF

V: TRBV6-5
length: 15
D: TRBD1
size: NA
J: TRBJ1-3
DNA: TGTGCCAGCAGTTACGCGGACAGGGCTGGAAACACCATATATTTT
CDR3: CASSYADRAGNTIYF

V: TRBV5-1
length: 15
D: TRBD1
size: NA
J: TRBJ2-7
DNA: TGCGCCAGCAGCTTGGGGGGGACAGCGACCTACGAGCAGTACTTC
CDR3: CASSLGGTATYEQYF